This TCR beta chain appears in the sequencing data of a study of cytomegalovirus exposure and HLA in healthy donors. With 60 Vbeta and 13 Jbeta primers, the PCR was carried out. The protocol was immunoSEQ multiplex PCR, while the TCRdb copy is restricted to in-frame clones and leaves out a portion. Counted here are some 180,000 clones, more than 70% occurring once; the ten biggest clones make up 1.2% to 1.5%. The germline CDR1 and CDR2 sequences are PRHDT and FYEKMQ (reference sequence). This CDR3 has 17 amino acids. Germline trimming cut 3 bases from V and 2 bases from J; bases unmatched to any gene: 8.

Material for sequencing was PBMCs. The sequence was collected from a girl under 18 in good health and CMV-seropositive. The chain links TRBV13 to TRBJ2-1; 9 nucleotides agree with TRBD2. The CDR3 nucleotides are TGTGCCAGCAGCTTTCTGGCGGGAGGGCCCGCCTACAATGAGCAGTTCTTC. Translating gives CASSFLAGGPAYNEQFF. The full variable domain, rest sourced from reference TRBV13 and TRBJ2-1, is AAGVIQSPRHLIKEKRETATLKCYPIPRHDTVYWYQQGPGQDPQFLISFYEKMQSDKGSIPDRFSAQQFSDYHSELNMSSLELGDSALYFCASSFLAGGPAYNEQFFGPGTRLTVL.